This entry describes one T cell receptor (beta chain). Antigen unknown. The V segment lost 6 bases and the J segment 5 bases; nucleotides outside the gene matches: 8. CDR1 is MNHEY, CDR2 SVGAGI, per germline. CDR3 length equals 15 residues. This sample was taken from a study of cytomegalovirus exposure and HLA in healthy donors. Study-level points and caveats: A later analysis found most CMV-associated TCR beta chains apparently HLA-restricted. A highly shared variant cluster was judged a likely technical artifact.

Both 60 Vbeta primers and 13 Jbeta primers went into the PCR. The repertoire was sequenced with immunoSEQ multiplex PCR; TCRdb's copy has only in-frame clones and lacks some. In the table there are roughly 86,000 clones, nearly 80% of which are singletons. The specimen sequenced was PBMCs. The TCR comes from a female donor in good health and CMV-seronegative. This chain joins TRBV6-5 and TRBJ1-4, with 8 positions matching TRBD1. The DNA of the CDR3 is TGTGCCAGCAGGCCTGACAGGGGTGAAAATGAAAAACTGTTTTTT. Its translation: CASRPDRGENEKLFF.